This paragraph covers one T cell receptor beta chain sequence. The antigen is unknown. Given a much more abundant clone one base away, this may be a read error. Samples came from axillary lymph nodes draining the breast cancer. This entry belongs to a study of breast tumors, draining lymph nodes, adjacent tissues. Notes on the study in general: Most tumor T cells seemingly derive from lymph node, then expand in tumor. Tumor and nontumor repertoires were significantly more similar in luminal-like than in basal-like breast cancer. Tumor repertoires ranked between lymph nodes and nontumor tissue in diversity, with V and J gene preferences.

TCRdb reprocessed the multiplex PCR reads via MiXCR and lists one record per CDR3 protein. The sample shows more than 250,000 distinct CDR3 sequences, about 33% of them seen only once. This CDR3 comprises 18 residues. Germline V lookup: CDR1 SGHRS, CDR2 YFSETQ. The sequence was collected from a female donor with breast cancer. Some clones in this sample may be carry-over from other donors' samples. Sequencing input: axillary lymph node tissue. V gene TRBV5-1 combines with J gene TRBJ2-3, with TRBD2 identical over 14 bases. CDR3 coding DNA: TGCGCCAGCAACTTGGGGACTAGCGGGAGTGCCTCTGGAGATACGCAGTATTTT. It yields the protein CASNLGTSGSASGDTQYF.